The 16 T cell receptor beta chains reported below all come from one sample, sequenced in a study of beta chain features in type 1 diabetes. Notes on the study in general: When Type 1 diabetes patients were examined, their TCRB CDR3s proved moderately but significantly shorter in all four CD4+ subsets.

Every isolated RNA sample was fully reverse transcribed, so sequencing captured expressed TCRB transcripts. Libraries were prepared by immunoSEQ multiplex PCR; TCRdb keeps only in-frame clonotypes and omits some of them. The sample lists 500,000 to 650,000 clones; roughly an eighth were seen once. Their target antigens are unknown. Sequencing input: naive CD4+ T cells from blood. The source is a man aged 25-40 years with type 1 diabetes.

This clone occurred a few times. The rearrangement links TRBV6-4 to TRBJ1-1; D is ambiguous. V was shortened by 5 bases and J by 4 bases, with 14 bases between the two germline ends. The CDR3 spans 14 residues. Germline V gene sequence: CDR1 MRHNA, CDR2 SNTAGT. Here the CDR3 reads CASSPQSEGTEAFF. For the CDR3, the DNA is TGTGCCAGCAGTCCTCAATCCGAGGGCACTGAAGCTTTCTTT.

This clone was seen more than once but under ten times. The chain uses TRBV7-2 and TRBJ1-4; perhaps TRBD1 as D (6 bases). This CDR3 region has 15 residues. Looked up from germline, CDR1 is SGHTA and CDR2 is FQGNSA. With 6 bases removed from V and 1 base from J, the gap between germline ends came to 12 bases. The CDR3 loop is CASSTGQLTNEKLFF. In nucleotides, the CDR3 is TGTGCCAGCAGTACAGGACAGCTAACTAATGAAAAACTGTTTTTT.

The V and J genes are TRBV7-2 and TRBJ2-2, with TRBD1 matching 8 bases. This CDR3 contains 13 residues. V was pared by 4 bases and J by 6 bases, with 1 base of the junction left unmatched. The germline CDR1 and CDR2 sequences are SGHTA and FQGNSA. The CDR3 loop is CASSSTGAGELFF. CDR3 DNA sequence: TGTGCCAGCAGCTCGACAGGGGCCGGGGAGCTGTTTTTT.

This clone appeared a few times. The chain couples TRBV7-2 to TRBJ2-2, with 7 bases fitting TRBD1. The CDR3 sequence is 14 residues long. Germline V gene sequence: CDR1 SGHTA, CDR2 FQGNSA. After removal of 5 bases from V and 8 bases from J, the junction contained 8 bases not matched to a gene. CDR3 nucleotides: TGTGCCAGCAGCCTTTGGACAGGATCAGGGGAGCTGTTTTTT. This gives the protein CASSLWTGSGELFF.

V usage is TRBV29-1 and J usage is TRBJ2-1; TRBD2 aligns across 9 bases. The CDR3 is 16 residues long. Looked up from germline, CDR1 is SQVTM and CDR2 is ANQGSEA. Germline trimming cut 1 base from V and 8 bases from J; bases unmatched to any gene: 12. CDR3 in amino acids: CSVEGRFGGGADEQFF. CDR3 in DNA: TGCAGCGTTGAAGGTAGATTCGGCGGGGGGGCTGATGAGCAGTTCTTC.

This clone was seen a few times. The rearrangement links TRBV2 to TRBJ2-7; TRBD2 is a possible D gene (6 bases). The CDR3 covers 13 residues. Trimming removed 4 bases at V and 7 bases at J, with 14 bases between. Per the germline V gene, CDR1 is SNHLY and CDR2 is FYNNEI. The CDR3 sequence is CASSGSGGQEQYF. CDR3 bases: TGTGCCAGCAGTGGCTCCGGAGGGCAAGAGCAGTACTTC.

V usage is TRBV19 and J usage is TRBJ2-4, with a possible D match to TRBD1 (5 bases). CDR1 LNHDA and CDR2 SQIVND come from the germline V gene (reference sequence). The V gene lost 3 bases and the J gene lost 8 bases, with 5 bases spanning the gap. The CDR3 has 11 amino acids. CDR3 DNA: TGTGCCAGTAGTATCAGGGACATTCAGTACTTC. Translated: CASSIRDIQYF.

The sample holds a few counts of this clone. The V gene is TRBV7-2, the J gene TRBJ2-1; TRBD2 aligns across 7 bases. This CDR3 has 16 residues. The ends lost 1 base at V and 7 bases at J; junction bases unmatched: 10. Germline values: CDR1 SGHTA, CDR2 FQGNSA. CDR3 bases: TGTGCCAGCAGCTTAGATCTGGCGGGGGAGGGAAATGAGCAGTTCTTC. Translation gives CASSLDLAGEGNEQFF.

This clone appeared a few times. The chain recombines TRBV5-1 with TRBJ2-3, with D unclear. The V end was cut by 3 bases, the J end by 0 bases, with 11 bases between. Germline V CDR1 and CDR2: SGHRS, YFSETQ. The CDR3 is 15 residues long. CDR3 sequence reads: CASSSRSGSTDTQYF. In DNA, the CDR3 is TGCGCCAGCAGCTCCCGGAGTGGGAGCACAGATACGCAGTATTTT.

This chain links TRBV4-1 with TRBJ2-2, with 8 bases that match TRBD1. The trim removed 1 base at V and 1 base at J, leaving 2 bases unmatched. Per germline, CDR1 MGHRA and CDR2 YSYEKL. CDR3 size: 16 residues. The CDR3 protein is CASSQVGTGNTGELFF. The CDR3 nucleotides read TGCGCCAGCAGCCAAGTCGGGACAGGGAACACCGGGGAGCTGTTTTTT.

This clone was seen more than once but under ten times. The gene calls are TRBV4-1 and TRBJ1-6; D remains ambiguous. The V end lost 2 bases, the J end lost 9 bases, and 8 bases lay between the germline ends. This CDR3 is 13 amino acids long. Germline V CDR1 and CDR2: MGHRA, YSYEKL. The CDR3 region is CASSQLTGSPLHF. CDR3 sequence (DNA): TGCGCCAGCAGCCAACTGACGGGTTCACCCCTCCACTTT.

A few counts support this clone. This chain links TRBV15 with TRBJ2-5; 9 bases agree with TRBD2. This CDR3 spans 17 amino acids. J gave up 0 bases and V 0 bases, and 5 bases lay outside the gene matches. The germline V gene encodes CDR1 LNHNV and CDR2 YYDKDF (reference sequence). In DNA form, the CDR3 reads TGTGCCACCAGCAGAGATATGGCTAGCGGGGACCAAGAGACCCAGTACTTC. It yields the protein CATSRDMASGDQETQYF.

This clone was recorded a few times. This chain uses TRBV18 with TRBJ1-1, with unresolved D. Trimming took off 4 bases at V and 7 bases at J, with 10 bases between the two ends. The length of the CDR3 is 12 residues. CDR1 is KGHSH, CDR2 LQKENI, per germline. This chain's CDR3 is CASSLGFHEAFF. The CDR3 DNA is TGTGCCAGCTCACTGGGTTTCCATGAAGCTTTCTTT.

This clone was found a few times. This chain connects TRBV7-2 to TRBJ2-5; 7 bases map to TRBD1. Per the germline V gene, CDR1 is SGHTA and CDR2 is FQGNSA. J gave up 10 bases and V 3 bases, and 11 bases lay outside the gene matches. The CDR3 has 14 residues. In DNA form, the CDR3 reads TGTGCCAGCAGCTTCACCGAGACAGGGCCCCACCAGTACTTC. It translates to CASSFTETGPHQYF.

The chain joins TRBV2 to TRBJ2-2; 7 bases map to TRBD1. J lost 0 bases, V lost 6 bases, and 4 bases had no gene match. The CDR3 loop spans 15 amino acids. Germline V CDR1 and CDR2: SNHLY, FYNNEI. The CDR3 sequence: CASRGGRSNTGELFF. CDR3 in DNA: TGTGCCAGCAGAGGGGGCCGGTCGAACACCGGGGAGCTGTTTTTT.

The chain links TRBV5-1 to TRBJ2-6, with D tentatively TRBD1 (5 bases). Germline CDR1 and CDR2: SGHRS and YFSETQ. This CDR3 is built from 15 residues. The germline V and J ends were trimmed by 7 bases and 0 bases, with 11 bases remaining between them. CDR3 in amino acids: CASVGQTSGANVLTF. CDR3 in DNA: TGCGCCAGCGTGGGGCAGACCTCTGGGGCCAACGTCCTGACTTTC.